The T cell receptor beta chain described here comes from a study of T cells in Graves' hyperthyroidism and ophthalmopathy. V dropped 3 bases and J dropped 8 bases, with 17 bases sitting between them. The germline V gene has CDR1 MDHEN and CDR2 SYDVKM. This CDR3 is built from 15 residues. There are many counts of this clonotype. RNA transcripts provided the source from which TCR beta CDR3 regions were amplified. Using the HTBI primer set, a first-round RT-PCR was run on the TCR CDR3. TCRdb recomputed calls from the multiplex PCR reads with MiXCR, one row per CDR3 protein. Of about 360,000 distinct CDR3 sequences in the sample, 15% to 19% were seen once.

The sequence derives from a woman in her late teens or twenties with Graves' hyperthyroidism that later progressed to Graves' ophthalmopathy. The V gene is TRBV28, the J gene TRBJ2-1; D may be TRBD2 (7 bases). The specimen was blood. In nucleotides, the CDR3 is TGTGCCAGCAGTTTCAGGCGGGAAGGGGGGGATGAGCAGTTCTTC. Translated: CASSFRREGGDEQFF.